This T cell receptor beta chain was obtained from a study of T-cell memory formation after mild COVID-19. Findings of the study overall: Memory sampled before infection contained some responding clones, suggesting cross-reactive memory joined. Largely, contracting CD4+ clones fell within CM and EM, and contracting CD8+ clones within EMRA.

As concerns this clonotype: What it binds is unknown.

TCRdb analysed the 5' RACE reads with MiXCR anew, one entry per CDR3 protein. The profile shows around 410,000 distinct CDR3 sequences, around a quarter of them singletons. This CDR3 spans 14 amino acids. Trimming removed 10 bases at V and 2 bases at J, with 14 bases between. The origin of this receptor is an adult woman who had mild COVID-19 (a few samples of this study predate the infection). Cell type and time point are not known. Sequencing input: PBMCs or a T cell subset sorted from them (not recorded which). The gene calls are TRBV12-3 or TRBV12-4 and TRBJ2-2; D gene unclear. CDR3 sequence reads: CAMPRLSNTGELFF. The DNA for the CDR3 is TGTGCCATGCCGCGTCTGAGTAACACCGGGGAGCTGTTTTTT.